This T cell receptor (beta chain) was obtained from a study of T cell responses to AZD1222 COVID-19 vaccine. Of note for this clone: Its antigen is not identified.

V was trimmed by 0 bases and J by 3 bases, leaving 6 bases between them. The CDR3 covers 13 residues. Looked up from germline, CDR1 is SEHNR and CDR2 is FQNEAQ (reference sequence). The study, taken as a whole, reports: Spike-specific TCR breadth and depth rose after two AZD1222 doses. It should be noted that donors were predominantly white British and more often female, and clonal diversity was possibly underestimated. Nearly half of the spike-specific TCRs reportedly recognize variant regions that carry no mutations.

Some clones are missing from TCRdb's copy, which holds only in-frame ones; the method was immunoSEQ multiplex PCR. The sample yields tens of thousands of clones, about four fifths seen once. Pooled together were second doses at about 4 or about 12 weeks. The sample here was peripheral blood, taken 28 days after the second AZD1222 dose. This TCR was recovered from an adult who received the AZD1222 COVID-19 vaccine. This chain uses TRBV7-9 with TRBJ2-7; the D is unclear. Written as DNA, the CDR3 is TGTGCCAGCAGCTTAGCTGGGAACTACGAGCAGTACTTC. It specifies CASSLAGNYEQYF.